Given below is one TCR beta chain in context. The data belong to a study of blood T cell repertoires in COVID-19. From germline, CDR1 is MGHRA and CDR2 YSYEKL. This CDR3 comprises 13 residues. V trimming: 0 bases; J trimming: 15 bases; junction bases outside the gene matches: 8. The table came from immunoSEQ multiplex PCR; TCRdb's copy has only in-frame clones and leaves some out. The sample holds just over 300,000 clones; around nine tenths are singletons and the top ten take less than 2%. The sequenced material came from peripheral blood. The sequence came from a woman aged 25 to 39 with COVID-19, enrolled during active disease. The rearrangement uses TRBV4-1 and TRBJ2-1, with 7 bases fitting TRBD1. CDR3: CASSQDWTGQRFF. The CDR3 DNA is TGCGCCAGCAGCCAAGATTGGACAGGTCAACGGTTCTTC.